This TCR beta chain was identified in a study of identifying expanded T cells in peripheral blood. General study points: Variance in clone template counts between approximately 2-week samples significantly increased with total template count across all healthy donors.

Comment on this clone: Its antigen is undetermined.

Profiled with immunoSEQ multiplex PCR; TCRdb holds only in-frame clones, not every one. In the table there are some 78,000 clones, 84% of which are singletons. The origin of this receptor is a person between 18 and 70 years old in good health. The specimen was blood.

CDR3 in amino acids: CASSQPGTGVPYEQYF. The CDR3 bases are TGCGCCAGCAGCCAGCCCGGGACAGGGGTCCCCTACGAGCAGTACTTC. V is TRBV4-1 and J is TRBJ2-7; 10 nucleotides line up with TRBD1. The CDR3 is 16 residues long. CDR1 and CDR2 (germline): MGHRA, YSYEKL. V shed 3 bases and J 2 bases; nucleotides not matched to a gene: 7.